These T cell receptor beta chains were read from a single sample in a study of blood T cell repertoires in COVID-19. Assay: immunoSEQ multiplex PCR; the TCRdb copy retains only in-frame clones and omits some. This table holds 200,000 or so clones, 88% found once. The sample comprised PBMCs or T cells enriched from blood (not recorded which). The source of these receptors is a woman aged 40-49 years with acute COVID-19. Each CDR3 is given with its conserved first and last residue. The order of the fields is V gene, J gene, clone size, D gene, CDR3 protein, CDR3 DNA. A D gene is named only where the DNA matches it firmly. A row's size may be missing; if present it is once, few, many or a size class.

>TRBV30|TRBJ1-4|.|.
CASNSGLDEKLFF
TGTGCCAGTAACTCGGGACTTGATGAAAAACTGTTTTTT
>TRBV30|TRBJ1-4|.|TRBD1
CAWGQGGEKLFF
TGTGCCTGGGGACAGGGAGGTGAAAAACTGTTTTTT
>TRBV9|TRBJ1-6|few|.
CASSVYREGSPLHF
TGTGCCAGCAGCGTATATAGGGAGGGTTCACCCCTCCACTTT
>TRBV5-1|TRBJ2-2|once|TRBD1
CASSLGQGVTGELFF
TGCGCCAGCAGCTTGGGACAGGGGGTGACCGGGGAGCTGTTTTTT
>TRBV25-1|TRBJ1-4|.|.
CASSVPRATNEKLFF
TGTGCCAGCAGTGTTCCGAGGGCGACTAATGAAAAACTGTTTTTT
>TRBV7-8|TRBJ1-6|.|TRBD1
CASSLLMQGAGYNSPLHF
TGTGCCAGCAGCTTACTTATGCAGGGGGCCGGCTATAATTCACCCCTCCACTTT
>TRBV7-2|TRBJ1-2|.|.
CASSLYVGVGYTF
TGTGCCAGCAGCTTATATGTCGGTGTCGGCTACACCTTC
>TRBV7-8|TRBJ2-7|.|.
CASSNLGGRLSYEQYF
TGTGCCAGCAGCAACCTCGGAGGCAGGCTTTCCTACGAGCAGTACTTC
>TRBV5-5|TRBJ1-6|.|.
CASSLSQDLYNSPLHF
TGTGCCAGCAGCTTGTCGCAGGATCTCTATAATTCACCCCTCCACTTT
>TRBV19|TRBJ2-7|.|.
CASSAGRSSYEQYF
TGTGCCAGTAGTGCGGGACGGTCCTCCTACGAGCAGTACTTC
>TRBV5-1|TRBJ2-5|.|TRBD1
CASSGTGQETQYF
TGCGCCAGCAGCGGGACAGGGCAAGAGACCCAGTACTTC
>TRBV3-1/TRBV3-2|TRBJ1-5|.|TRBD1
CASSLDRGNQPQHF
TGTGCCAGCAGCTTGGACAGGGGCAATCAGCCCCAGCATTTT
>TRBV19|TRBJ1-1|.|.
CASSSLLRVMNTEAFF
TGTGCCAGTAGCTCCCTTCTCAGGGTCATGAACACTGAAGCTTTCTTT
>TRBV24-1|TRBJ1-2|.|.
CATSRTGNYGYTF
TGTGCCACCAGTCGCACAGGGAACTATGGCTACACCTTC
>TRBV30|TRBJ2-7|.|TRBD2
CAWSVRGDEQYF
TGTGCCTGGAGTGTACGGGGGGACGAGCAGTACTTC
>TRBV7-9|TRBJ1-2|.|.
CASSSRGDAASLLYGYTF
TGTGCCAGCAGCTCCAGGGGAGATGCTGCCTCCCTACTCTATGGCTACACCTTC
>TRBV6-5|TRBJ2-7|.|.
CASSLDRRGSYEQYF
TGTGCCAGCAGTCTGGACAGGAGGGGGTCCTACGAGCAGTACTTC
>TRBV30|TRBJ2-3|.|.
CAFGESTDTQYF
TGTGCCTTCGGGGAAAGCACAGATACGCAGTATTTT
>TRBV19|TRBJ2-3|.|TRBD2
CASSKRRVAGATDTQYF
TGTGCCAGTAGTAAGAGGCGGGTAGCGGGAGCGACAGATACGCAGTATTTT
>TRBV7-9|TRBJ1-6|.|.
CASSFRGAYSPLHF
TGTGCCAGCAGCTTCCGGGGGGCGTATTCACCCCTCCACTTT
>TRBV11-2|TRBJ2-1|.|.
CASSLIGNEQFF
TGTGCCAGCAGCTTAATCGGCAATGAGCAGTTCTTC
>TRBV24-1|TRBJ1-1|few|.
CATSDTGWGTEAFF
TGTGCCACCAGTGATACAGGGTGGGGCACTGAAGCTTTCTTT
>TRBV7-8|TRBJ2-5|.|.
CASSRDNKETQYF
TGTGCCAGCAGCCGCGACAATAAAGAGACCCAGTACTTC
>TRBV6-1|TRBJ1-2|.|TRBD1
CASSEGAGQSLYGYTF
TGTGCCAGCAGTGAAGGGGCGGGACAGAGCCTTTATGGCTACACCTTC
>TRBV19|TRBJ2-1|.|.
CASSILGSAGRDEQFF
TGTGCCAGTAGTATATTGGGAAGCGCGGGCCGGGATGAGCAGTTCTTC
>TRBV27|TRBJ1-1|.|TRBD1
CATVGQPNTEAFF
TGTGCCACCGTGGGACAGCCGAACACTGAAGCTTTCTTT
>TRBV5-4|TRBJ2-1|.|TRBD2
CASSPGGLAGYNEQFF
TGTGCCAGCAGCCCGGGGGGGCTAGCTGGCTACAATGAGCAGTTCTTC
>TRBV5-1|TRBJ2-5|.|.
CASSYSSTGEVWTQYF
TGCGCCAGCAGCTACTCATCTACGGGGGAGGTTTGGACCCAGTACTTC
>TRBV19|TRBJ1-5|.|.
CASRQGRQPQHF
TGTGCCAGTAGGCAGGGGCGGCAGCCCCAGCATTTT
>TRBV7-2|TRBJ2-1|.|.
CASSSAASSYNEQFF
TGTGCCAGCAGCTCCGCGGCTAGCTCCTACAATGAGCAGTTCTTC
>TRBV6-6|TRBJ2-3|.|TRBD2
CASSSTSGGPPDTQYF
TGTGCCAGCAGCTCGACTAGCGGGGGCCCCCCAGATACGCAGTATTTT
>TRBV7-2|TRBJ1-1|.|.
CASSSGSRRGAFF
TGTGCCAGCAGCTCCGGGTCCCGGCGGGGAGCTTTCTTT
>TRBV24-1|TRBJ1-2|.|TRBD1
CATSDRGRDYGYTF
TGTGCCACCAGTGACAGGGGGCGCGACTATGGCTACACCTTC
>TRBV7-6|TRBJ1-2|.|TRBD1
CASSYRRGTGGYGYTF
TGTGCCAGCAGCTACCGGCGGGGGACAGGGGGCTATGGCTACACCTTC
>TRBV19|TRBJ1-5|few|.
CASSHATPRGALEPQHF
TGTGCCAGTAGCCACGCCACCCCCCGGGGGGCCCTTGAGCCCCAGCATTTT
>TRBV2|TRBJ2-5|once|TRBD2
CASSEAGAGYQETQYF
TGTGCCAGCAGTGAAGCTGGAGCGGGGTACCAAGAGACCCAGTACTTC
>TRBV5-1|TRBJ2-5|.|TRBD2
CASSLPSGAETQYF
TGCGCCAGCAGCTTACCTAGCGGAGCAGAGACCCAGTACTTC
>TRBV6-5|TRBJ1-6|.|.
CASSYSPGGSPLHF
TGTGCCAGCAGTTACTCGCCAGGCGGGTCACCCCTCCACTTT
>TRBV18|TRBJ1-4|.|.
CASSPFGPTNEKLFF
TGTGCCAGCTCACCTTTCGGTCCAACTAATGAAAAACTGTTTTTT
>TRBV11-2|TRBJ1-1|few|TRBD1
CASSFLPGQGAFEAFF
TGTGCCAGCAGCTTCCTACCGGGACAGGGAGCTTTTGAAGCTTTCTTT
>TRBV21-1|TRBJ2-1|.|.
CASSKATRASSYNEQFF
TGTGCCAGCAGCAAAGCGACGCGGGCGAGCTCCTACAATGAGCAGTTCTTC
>TRBV5-1|TRBJ2-1|.|TRBD1
CASRRDRGRNEQFF
TGCGCCAGCAGAAGGGACAGGGGTCGCAATGAGCAGTTCTTC
>TRBV7-9|TRBJ2-5|.|.
CASSPPGRGEETQYF
TGTGCCAGCAGCCCCCCCGGCAGGGGGGAAGAGACCCAGTACTTC
>TRBV10-1|TRBJ2-1|.|TRBD2
CASSESGIAGVNEQFF
TGCGCCAGCAGTGAGTCTGGGATAGCGGGGGTAAATGAGCAGTTCTTC
>TRBV3-1/TRBV3-2|TRBJ2-7|.|.
CASSVRVTRSSYEQYF
TGTGCCAGCAGCGTACGGGTCACAAGGAGCTCCTACGAGCAGTACTTC
>TRBV6-2/TRBV6-3|TRBJ2-1|.|TRBD2
CASSSFSGRAYGEQFF
TGTGCCAGCAGTTCGTTTAGCGGGAGGGCCTATGGTGAGCAGTTCTTC
>TRBV15|TRBJ2-5|once|.
CATSGDREGEETQYF
TGTGCCACCAGCGGAGACAGGGAGGGCGAAGAGACCCAGTACTTC
>TRBV7-2|TRBJ2-3|.|.
CASSLEIRGDTQYF
TGTGCCAGCAGCTTAGAAATACGGGGAGATACGCAGTATTTT
>TRBV24-1|TRBJ1-3|.|.
CATSDSSSGNTIYF
TGTGCCACCAGTGATTCCTCCTCTGGAAACACCATATATTTT
>TRBV5-1|TRBJ2-7|.|TRBD1
CASSLATTGGATSYEQYF
TGCGCCAGCAGCTTGGCCACGACAGGGGGCGCAACTTCCTACGAGCAGTACTTC
>TRBV7-2|TRBJ1-6|once|TRBD1
CASSLTRTGGPWPLHF
TGTGCCAGCAGCTTAACTAGAACAGGGGGCCCCTGGCCCCTCCACTTT
>TRBV9|TRBJ1-2|.|.
CASSVEAGNYGYTF
TGTGCCAGCAGCGTAGAGGCAGGGAACTATGGCTACACCTTC
>TRBV27|TRBJ1-2|.|.
CASSLWSGADYGYTF
TGTGCCAGCAGTTTATGGTCAGGGGCGGACTATGGCTACACCTTC
>TRBV7-8|TRBJ1-1|.|.
CASSLIRVDTEAFF
TGTGCCAGCAGCTTAATCCGGGTTGACACTGAAGCTTTCTTT